This T cell receptor (beta chain) was observed in a study of T cells in Graves' hyperthyroidism and ophthalmopathy. Study-level information: Any treatment followed the collection of peripheral blood at initial diagnosis.

The CDR3 is 15 residues long. V was trimmed by 0 bases and J by 2 bases, leaving 11 bases between them. In germline, CDR1 is SGHTA, CDR2 FQGNSA. This clonotype was seen ten or more times. RNA transcripts yielded amplified TCR beta CDR3 regions. First-round RT-PCR targeting the TCR CDR3 was performed with the HTBI primer set. MiXCR, run by TCRdb on the multiplex PCR reads, gives a single entry per CDR3 protein. Among under 350,000 distinct CDR3 sequences listed, 15% to 20% were seen once. Uncontrolled infection, other autoimmune disease, pregnancy or lactation disqualified patients from enrolment. Material: blood. V gene TRBV7-2 combines with J gene TRBJ2-7, with a possible D match to TRBD1 (6 bases). This TCR came from an older woman with Graves' ophthalmopathy. CDR3 in amino acids: CASSLAGDTAYEQYF. The CDR3 DNA reads TGTGCCAGCAGCTTAGCCGGGGACACCGCCTACGAGCAGTACTTC. The full variable domain, its missing parts supplied by reference TRBV7-2 and TRBJ2-7, is GAGVSQSPSNKVTEKGKDVELRCDPISGHTALYWYRQSLGQGLEFLIYFQGNSAPDKSGLPSDRFSAERTGGSVSTLTIQRTQQEDSAVYLCASSLAGDTAYEQYFGPGTRLTVT.